This T cell receptor (beta chain) was sequenced during a study of T cells in localized non-small cell lung cancer. Notes on the study in general: The highest T cell clonality was in uninvolved adjacent lung, above tumor. Only one tumor region was sequenced, so heterogeneity remains possible. Higher T cell density in the blood was associated with longer overall survival, whereas higher adjacent-lung clonality associated with shorter survival.

This clone was seen more than once but under ten times. The antigen is not known. Germline trimming cut 5 bases from V and 4 bases from J; bases unmatched to any gene: 4. The CDR3 has 13 residues. CDR1 is MDHEN and CDR2 is SYDVKM in the germline V gene. Only in-frame clones appear in the TCRdb table, and some are missing; sequencing was by immunoSEQ multiplex PCR. The data show some 41,000 clones, with roughly 90% seen just once and roughly a tenth held by the top ten. This sequence was found in a woman between 40 and 69 years old with stage II lung adenocarcinoma. Here the sequenced sample was PBMCs, taken before any cancer treatment. This chain connects TRBV28 to TRBJ1-2, with TRBD1 identical over 7 bases. CDR3 bases: TGTGCCAGCAGTACCCAGGGGGGCTATGGCTACACCTTC. Its translation: CASSTQGGYGYTF.